The TCR beta chain under discussion was sequenced for a study of cytomegalovirus exposure and HLA in healthy donors. Notes on this clone: Its cognate antigen is unknown.

Study findings and constraints: 87-base-pair reads could not separate some V segments, including TRBV6-2 and TRBV6-3.

This CDR3 has 13 residues. The V gene's germline CDR1 is MNHEY and CDR2 SMNVEV (reference sequence). Deletions cut 6 bases from V and 10 bases from J, with 13 bases between. The primer mix had 60 Vbeta and 13 Jbeta primers. Sequencing was performed with immunoSEQ multiplex PCR; in TCRdb, only in-frame clones are kept and a portion is missing. The sample has around 200,000 clones, roughly four fifths seen once. The sequence came from a woman aged 18 to 35 in good health and CMV-seronegative. The material sequenced was PBMCs. V is TRBV27 and J is TRBJ1-6, with D unclear. In DNA, the CDR3 is TGTGCCAGCAGGCCCACGAGGGTCTCACCCCTCCACTTT. Its translation is CASRPTRVSPLHF.